This T cell receptor beta chain was profiled in a study of blood T cell repertoires in COVID-19. The CDR3 length is 16 residues. The germline V gene encodes CDR1 MGHRA and CDR2 YSYEKL. Trimming removed 1 base at V and 0 bases at J, with 9 bases between. The table came from immunoSEQ multiplex PCR; TCRdb's copy has only in-frame clones and leaves some out. The sample lists about 320,000 clones, around 85% occurring once. Input material: PBMCs or T cells enriched from blood (not recorded which). This TCR came from a woman in her 30s who had been exposed to COVID-19. The rearrangement links TRBV4-1 to TRBJ2-2, with D perhaps TRBD2 (6 bases). The CDR3 reads CASSQGSGPNTGELFF. CDR3 coding DNA: TGCGCCAGCAGCCAAGGTAGCGGACCGAACACCGGGGAGCTGTTTTTT.